The rows below give T cell receptor beta chains drawn from one sample of a study of spatial heterogeneity in lung cancer. MiXCR, applied by TCRdb to the 5' RACE reads, yields one record per CDR3 protein. The sample yields roughly 99,000 distinct CDR3 sequences, 15% to 20% seen once. Sequencing used PBMCs, obtained at follow-up. The source is a male donor with early-stage non-small cell lung cancer. Both conserved end residues are part of each CDR3. The D gene is left open where the match is weak. Clone size is not always given. Where it is, it says once, few, many or a class for expanded clones.

j_call d_call v_call clone_size cdr3_nt cdr3_aa
TRBJ1-1 . TRBV20-1 few TGCAGTGCTTTACTTGAGAACACTGAAGCTTTCTTT CSALLENTEAFF
TRBJ1-1 . TRBV20-1 many TGCAGTGCTAGGGAGTCTTCCACTGAAGCTTTCTTT CSARESSTEAFF
TRBJ2-3 . TRBV13 few TGTGCCAGCAGCTCCCGGGATACTACGCAGTATTTT CASSSRDTTQYF
TRBJ2-7 TRBD2 TRBV27 . TGTGCCAGCAGTCGCTCGGGACTAGCGGGAGATGAGCAGTACTTC CASSRSGLAGDEQYF
TRBJ2-1 TRBD1 TRBV12-3/TRBV12-4 . TGTGCCAGCAGTTTTGCACAGGGGGCTGGTAATGAGCAGTTCTTC CASSFAQGAGNEQFF
TRBJ1-6 TRBD1 TRBV7-2 few TGTGCCAGCAGCCAGGACAGGGGGGATAATTCACCCCTCCACTTT CASSQDRGDNSPLHF
TRBJ2-3 . TRBV5-1 . TGCGCCAGCAGCGGGGGGACAGTCGGAACCCCAGATACGCAGTATTTT CASSGGTVGTPDTQYF
TRBJ2-1 . TRBV11-2 few TGTGCCAGCAGCTTACCGGGCCGACTAGAGGCAAAGGGGCAGTTCTTC CASSLPGRLEAKGQFF
TRBJ2-2 TRBD2 TRBV6-2/TRBV6-3 . TGTGCCAGCAGTTTCGGCGGGGGAACCGGGGAGCTGTTTTTT CASSFGGGTGELFF
TRBJ1-3 . TRBV30 . TGTGCCTGGAGGCGAGGCTCTGGAAACACCATATATTTT CAWRRGSGNTIYF
TRBJ2-2 TRBD1 TRBV6-6 . TGTGCCAGCAGTTCTCTGGCAGGGGGTTCCCTGTTTTTT CASSSLAGGSLFF
TRBJ1-2 . TRBV9 . TGTGCCAGCGGGGGGTTCTCCTATGGCTACACCTTC CASGGFSYGYTF
TRBJ2-7 . TRBV3-1 few TGTGCCAGCTCATCCCCTCGGACATACGAGCAGTACTTC CASSSPRTYEQYF
TRBJ2-5 . TRBV6-1 few TGTGCCAGCAGTGAAGGACGGGGGCTCAACCAAGAGACCCAGTACTTC CASSEGRGLNQETQYF
TRBJ1-5 . TRBV7-9 . TGTGCCAGCAGCGCAGATTCGTACAATCAGCCCCAGCATTTT CASSADSYNQPQHF
TRBJ2-5 TRBD2 TRBV5-1 few TGCGCCAGCAGCTTACCACCGACTAGCGGGACTGAGACCCAGTACTTC CASSLPPTSGTETQYF
TRBJ1-5 TRBD1 TRBV19 few TGTGCCAGTAGCAGAGGGGGCCCCAACGATGGCCAGCCCCAGCATTTT CASSRGGPNDGQPQHF
TRBJ2-3 TRBD2 TRBV20-1 few TGCAGTGCTAGGGCGCTAGCGGGAGATGATACGCAGTATTTT CSARALAGDDTQYF
TRBJ2-1 TRBD2 TRBV29-1 . TGCAGCGTTGGGTCTAGCGGGAGTTTCAGGGAGCAGTTCTTC CSVGSSGSFREQFF
TRBJ2-1 TRBD2 TRBV12-3/TRBV12-4 . TGTGCCAGCAGTTTCCCACTAGCGGGAGGGCCTTTCTCCAATCAGCAGTTCTTC CASSFPLAGGPFSNQQFF
TRBJ1-1 . TRBV5-6 . TGTGCCAGCAGCTTCGGCGCCAGGGTAGAGACTGAAGCTTTCTTT CASSFGARVETEAFF
TRBJ1-2 TRBD1 TRBV20-1 . TGCAGTGCTCGGGACAGGGAAACCTATGGCTACACCTTC CSARDRETYGYTF
TRBJ2-5 TRBD2 TRBV7-9 . TGTGCCAGCGGAGACTTAGCGGGAGGGGCGGAGACCCAGTACTTC CASGDLAGGAETQYF
TRBJ1-4 . TRBV7-9 few TGTGCCAGCAGCTTAGACGGGGCCTATAATGAAAAACTGTTTTTT CASSLDGAYNEKLFF
TRBJ2-2 . TRBV5-1 few TGCGCCAGCAGCTCAGAGGGACAGAACACCGGGGAGCTGTTTTTT CASSSEGQNTGELFF
TRBJ1-2 . TRBV2 few TGTGCCAGCAGACTTAAAGAAAATGGCTACACCTTC CASRLKENGYTF
TRBJ2-3 . TRBV3-1 few TGTGCCAGCAGCCAAGGGGCTAGCTTGAATACGCAGTATTTT CASSQGASLNTQYF
TRBJ2-1 . TRBV15 few TGTGCCACCAGCGGGCAGGGAAATGAGCAGTTCTTC CATSGQGNEQFF
TRBJ1-1 . TRBV3-1 . TGTGCCAGCAGACACACATCAGGATTAGAAGCTTTCTTT CASRHTSGLEAFF
TRBJ1-2 . TRBV18 few TGTGCCACCTCGAAGGGCGACTACTGGGGACTCGGTGGCTACACCTTC CATSKGDYWGLGGYTF
TRBJ1-2 TRBD1 TRBV29-1 . TGCAGCGTTTTCCGGGACAGGGGGCAAGGCTACACCTTC CSVFRDRGQGYTF
TRBJ2-1 . TRBV30 many TGTGCCTGGAGGGCCTACAATGAGCAGTTCTTC CAWRAYNEQFF
TRBJ2-7 . TRBV11-2 many TGTGCCAGCAGCCCGGGAGCACCCTACGAGCAGTACTTC CASSPGAPYEQYF
TRBJ1-5 . TRBV20-1 . TGCAGTGCCCGCGGAGGGGGAAACCCATATCAGCCCCAGCATTTT CSARGGGNPYQPQHF
TRBJ2-1 TRBD2 TRBV6-2/TRBV6-3 few TGTGCCAGCAGAATGTCTAGCGGGGGGGAAATCTTCTTC CASRMSSGGEIFF
TRBJ2-3 . TRBV3-1 few TGTGCCAGCGGTGCGGCAGATACGCAGTATTTT CASGAADTQYF
TRBJ1-5 . TRBV20-1 few TGCAGTGCTAGAGATCTGGGGCAGGCCAATCAGCCCCAGCATTTT CSARDLGQANQPQHF
TRBJ2-3 TRBD1 TRBV29-1 . TGCAGCGTTGAAGAGGGTTACAGGGGGCAGGCAGATACGCAGTATTTT CSVEEGYRGQADTQYF